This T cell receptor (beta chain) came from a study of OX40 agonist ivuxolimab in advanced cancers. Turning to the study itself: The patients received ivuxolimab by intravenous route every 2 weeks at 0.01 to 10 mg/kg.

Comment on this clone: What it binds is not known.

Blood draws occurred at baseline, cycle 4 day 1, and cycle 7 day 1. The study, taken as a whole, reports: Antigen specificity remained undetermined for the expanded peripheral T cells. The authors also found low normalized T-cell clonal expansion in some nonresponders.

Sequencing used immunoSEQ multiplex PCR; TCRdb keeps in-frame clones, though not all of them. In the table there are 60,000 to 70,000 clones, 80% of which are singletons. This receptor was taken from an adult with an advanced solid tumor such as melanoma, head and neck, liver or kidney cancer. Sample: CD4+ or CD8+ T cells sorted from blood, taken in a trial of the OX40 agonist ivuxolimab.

CDR3: CASSREVVTEAFF. CDR3 sequence (DNA): TGTGCCAGCAGTAGGGAAGTGGTCACTGAAGCTTTCTTT. The chain recombines TRBV6-1 with TRBJ1-1, with D unclear. This CDR3 spans 13 amino acids. Germline V gene data show CDR1 as MNHNS and CDR2 as SASEGT. V dropped 5 bases and J dropped 4 bases, with 11 bases sitting between them.